The T cell receptor (beta chain) under discussion was sequenced for a study of identical twins. Each CDR3 protein gets one entry after TCRdb re-called the 5' RACE reads with MiXCR. Seen here are 300,000 to 400,000 distinct CDR3 sequences, more than 9% observed once, and the top ten hold roughly 7%. Germline V gene sequence: CDR1 MDHEN, CDR2 SYDVKM. The CDR3 extends over 17 amino acids. V shed 6 bases, J shed 0 bases, and the junction held 11 bases outside the gene matches. This clonotype showed up just once. The antigen is undetermined. Whole-study findings and limits: Cord blood's abundant beta clonotypes had fewer insertions, unlike memory repertoires.

The sample was also linked to a second study, of yellow fever vaccine responses in identical twins. As that report states: Vaccine T cell responses of twins reportedly seemed partly convergent and partly personalized.

Sequenced: CD8+ T cells sorted from blood. The origin of this receptor is a woman younger than 35 in good health. The chain joins TRBV28 to TRBJ1-5; 7 nucleotides line up with TRBD1. Here the CDR3 DNA reads TGTGCCAGCAGCTATCCCGGGACAGTGAATAGCAATCAGCCCCAGCATTTT. Translating it yields CASSYPGTVNSNQPQHF.